One and the same sample provided the 3 T cell receptor beta chains below, sequenced in a study of blood T cell repertoires in COVID-19 (dated by TCRdb to about 2020). The library came from the immunoSEQ multiplex PCR assay. TCRdb carries this immuneACCESS record with in-frame sequences only. Its versions omit some clonotypes, under half of them owing to an unresolved V gene in the studies checked, with the rest unexplained. The sample table records approximately 170,000 clones; 81% of these occur just once. The top ten clones comprise roughly 9.6% of the sample. The sample consisted of peripheral blood. These receptors all come from a man aged 55 to 70 with active or convalescent COVID-19.

The CDR3 sequence is CASSYVRELGYTF. The CDR3 nucleotides read TGTGCCAGCAGTTACGTCAGGGAACTTGGCTACACCTTC. The chain links TRBV6-5 to TRBJ1-2; D perhaps matches TRBD1 (5 bases). This CDR3 contains 13 residues. The germline CDR1 and CDR2 sequences are MNHEY and SVGAGI. Trimming stripped 2 bases from V and 7 bases from J, with 11 bases between.

In regard to this clone: Other DNA sequences from this sample encode an identical CDR3 as well. This chain joins TRBV5-1 and TRBJ1-5, with no clear D. The length of the CDR3 is 13 residues. Germline CDR1 and CDR2: SGHRS and YFSETQ. Trimming left V 1 base short and J 5 bases short, with 7 bases between. CDR3 loop: CASSLTADQPQHF. The CDR3 DNA follows: TGCGCCAGCAGCTTGACAGCCGATCAGCCCCAGCATTTT.

The chain uses TRBV6-6 and TRBJ2-4; TRBD1 agrees at 9 bases. Germline V gene data show CDR1 as MNHNY and CDR2 as SVGAGI (reference sequence). V trimming: 0 bases; J trimming: 8 bases; junction bases outside the gene matches: 5. The CDR3 totals 15 residues. This CDR3 is CASSYSPRTGDIQYF. The CDR3 DNA is TGTGCCAGCAGTTACTCCCCTCGGACAGGGGACATTCAGTACTTC.